The entry below gives a single TCR beta chain sequence along with its context. The ends were cut back, 5 bases at V and 3 bases at J, with 5 bases in the middle. The CDR3 consists of 11 residues. TCRdb keeps only in-frame clones here, not all; method: immunoSEQ multiplex PCR. Of under 350,000 clones in the sample, approximately 83% were seen once. The data are from a study of blood T cell repertoires in COVID-19. Study-wide context: Acute-phase and convalescent COVID-19 samples originated in the United States, Italy and Spain.

The sample was PBMCs or T cells enriched from blood (not recorded which). The V and J genes are TRBV12-3 or TRBV12-4 and TRBJ2-7; no definite D call. This sequence was found in a woman aged 40 to 55 with acute COVID-19. The CDR3 region is CASSPHYEQYF. In DNA form, the CDR3 reads TGTGCCAGCAGTCCCCACTACGAGCAGTACTTC.